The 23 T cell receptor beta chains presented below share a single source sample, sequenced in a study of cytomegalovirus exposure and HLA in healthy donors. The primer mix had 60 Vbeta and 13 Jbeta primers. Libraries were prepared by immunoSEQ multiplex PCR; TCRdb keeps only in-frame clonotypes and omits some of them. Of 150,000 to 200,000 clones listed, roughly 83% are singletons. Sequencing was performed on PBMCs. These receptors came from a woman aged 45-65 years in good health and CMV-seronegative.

This chain's CDR3 is CASSLVAGQLAFF. The DNA of the CDR3 is TGCGCCAGCAGCTTGGTTGCGGGACAGCTAGCTTTCTTT. The chain couples TRBV5-1 to TRBJ1-1; 7 nucleotides match TRBD1. The germline V gene encodes CDR1 SGHRS and CDR2 YFSETQ. The CDR3 covers 13 residues. V lost 0 bases to trimming and J lost 10 bases; unmatched junction nucleotides: 6.

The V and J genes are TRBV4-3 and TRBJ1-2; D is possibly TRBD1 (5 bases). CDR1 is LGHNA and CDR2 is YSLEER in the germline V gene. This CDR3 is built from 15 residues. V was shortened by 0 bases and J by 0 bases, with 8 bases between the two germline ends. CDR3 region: CASSQESGSNYGYTF. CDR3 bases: TGCGCCAGCAGCCAAGAGTCAGGGTCTAACTATGGCTACACCTTC.

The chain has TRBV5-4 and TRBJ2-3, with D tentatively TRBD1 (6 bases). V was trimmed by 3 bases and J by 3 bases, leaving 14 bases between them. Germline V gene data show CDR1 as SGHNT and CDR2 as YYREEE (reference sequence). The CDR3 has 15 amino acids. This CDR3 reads CASSSQGFETDTQYF. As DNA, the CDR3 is TGTGCCAGCAGCTCCCAGGGGTTTGAAACAGATACGCAGTATTTT.

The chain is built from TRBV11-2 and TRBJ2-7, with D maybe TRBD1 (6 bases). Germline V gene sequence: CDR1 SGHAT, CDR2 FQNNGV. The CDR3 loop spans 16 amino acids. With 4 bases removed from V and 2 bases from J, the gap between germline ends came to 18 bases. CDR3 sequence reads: CASSWGRDRLPYEQYF. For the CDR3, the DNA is TGTGCCAGCAGCTGGGGGCGCGACAGGCTTCCCTACGAGCAGTACTTC.

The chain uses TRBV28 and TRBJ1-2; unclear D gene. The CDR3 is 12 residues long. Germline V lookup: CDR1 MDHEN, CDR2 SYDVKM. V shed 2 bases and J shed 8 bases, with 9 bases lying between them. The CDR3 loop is CASSLEGGGYTF. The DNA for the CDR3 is TGTGCCAGCAGTTTAGAGGGAGGCGGCTACACCTTC.

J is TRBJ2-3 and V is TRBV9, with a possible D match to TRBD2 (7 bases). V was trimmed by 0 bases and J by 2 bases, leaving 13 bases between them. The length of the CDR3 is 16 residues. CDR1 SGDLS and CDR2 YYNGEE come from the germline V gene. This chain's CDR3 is CASSVEGGLYTDTQYF. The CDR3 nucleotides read TGTGCCAGCAGCGTAGAGGGGGGGCTGTACACAGATACGCAGTATTTT.

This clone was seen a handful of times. CDR3 sequence: CASSMTGAGANVLTF. The CDR3 nucleotides read TGTGCCAGCAGTATGACAGGGGCTGGGGCCAACGTCCTGACTTTC. The chain recombines TRBV28 with TRBJ2-6; 8 bases line up with TRBD1. The CDR3 is made up of 15 amino acids. Per the germline V gene, CDR1 is MDHEN and CDR2 is SYDVKM. V was pared by 5 bases and J by 2 bases, with 2 bases of the junction left unmatched.

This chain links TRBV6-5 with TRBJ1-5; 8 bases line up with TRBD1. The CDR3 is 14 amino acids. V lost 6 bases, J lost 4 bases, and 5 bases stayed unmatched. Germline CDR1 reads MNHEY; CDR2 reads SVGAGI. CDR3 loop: CASSRTGSNQPQHF. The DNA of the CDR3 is TGTGCCAGCAGCCGGACAGGGTCGAATCAGCCCCAGCATTTT.

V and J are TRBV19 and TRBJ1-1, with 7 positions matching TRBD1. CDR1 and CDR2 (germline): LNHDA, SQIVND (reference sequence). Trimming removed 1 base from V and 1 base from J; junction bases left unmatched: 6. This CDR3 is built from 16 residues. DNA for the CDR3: TGTGCCAGTAGTATAGTGTGGACAGGCCAGAACACTGAAGCTTTCTTT. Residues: CASSIVWTGQNTEAFF.

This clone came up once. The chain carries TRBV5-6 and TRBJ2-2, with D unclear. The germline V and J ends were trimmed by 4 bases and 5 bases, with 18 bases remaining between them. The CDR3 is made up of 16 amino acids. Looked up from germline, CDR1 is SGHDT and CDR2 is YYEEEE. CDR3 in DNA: TGTGCCAGCAGCCCCCTCTTGGCCAAGAATACCGGGGAGCTGTTTTTT. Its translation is CASSPLLAKNTGELFF.

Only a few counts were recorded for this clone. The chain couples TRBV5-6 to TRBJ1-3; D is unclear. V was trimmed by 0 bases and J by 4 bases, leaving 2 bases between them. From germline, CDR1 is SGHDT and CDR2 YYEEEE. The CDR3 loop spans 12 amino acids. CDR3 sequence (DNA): TGTGCCAGCAGCTTGGCGGGAAACACCATATATTTT. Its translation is CASSLAGNTIYF.

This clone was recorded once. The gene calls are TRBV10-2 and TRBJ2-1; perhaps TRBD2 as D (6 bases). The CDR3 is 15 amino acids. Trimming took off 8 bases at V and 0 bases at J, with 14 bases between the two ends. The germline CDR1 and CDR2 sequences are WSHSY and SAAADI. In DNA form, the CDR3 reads TGCGCCAGCGGACGGGGGAGGAGCTCCTACAATGAGCAGTTCTTC. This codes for CASGRGRSSYNEQFF.

For the CDR3, the DNA is TGTGCCAGCTCACCCGGCCAGGGAGGCCAGATGAGGGCTTTCTTT. Translated, it gives CASSPGQGGQMRAFF. The chain employs TRBV18 and TRBJ1-1, with a weak D call TRBD1 (5 bases). CDR1 and CDR2 from the germline V gene are KGHSH and LQKENI. The CDR3 extends over 15 amino acids. The V end was cut by 3 bases, the J end by 11 bases, with 22 bases between.

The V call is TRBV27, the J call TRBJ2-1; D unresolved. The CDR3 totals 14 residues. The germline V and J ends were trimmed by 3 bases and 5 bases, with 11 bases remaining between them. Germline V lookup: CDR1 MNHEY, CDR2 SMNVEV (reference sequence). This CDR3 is CASSFVGRHNEQFF. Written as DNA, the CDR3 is TGTGCCAGCAGTTTTGTGGGCAGGCACAATGAGCAGTTCTTC.

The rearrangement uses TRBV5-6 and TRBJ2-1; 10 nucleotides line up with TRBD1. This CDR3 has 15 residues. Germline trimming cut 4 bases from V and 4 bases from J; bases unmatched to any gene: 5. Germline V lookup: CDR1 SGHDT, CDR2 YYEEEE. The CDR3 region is CASSEGTGAYNEQFF. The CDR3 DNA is TGTGCCAGCAGCGAAGGGACAGGGGCGTACAATGAGCAGTTCTTC.

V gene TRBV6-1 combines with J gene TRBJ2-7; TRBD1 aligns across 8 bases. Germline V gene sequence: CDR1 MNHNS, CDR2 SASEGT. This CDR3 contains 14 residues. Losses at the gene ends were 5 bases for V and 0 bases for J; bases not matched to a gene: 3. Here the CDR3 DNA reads TGTGCCAGCAGTAGGGGACAGGACTCCTACGAGCAGTACTTC. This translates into CASSRGQDSYEQYF.

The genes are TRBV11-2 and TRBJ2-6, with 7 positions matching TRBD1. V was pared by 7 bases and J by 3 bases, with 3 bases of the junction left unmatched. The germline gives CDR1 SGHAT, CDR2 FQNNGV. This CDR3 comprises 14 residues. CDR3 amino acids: CASTDRVGANVLTF. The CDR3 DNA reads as TGTGCCAGCACCGACAGGGTTGGGGCCAACGTCCTGACTTTC. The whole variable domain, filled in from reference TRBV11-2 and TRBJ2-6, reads EAGVAQSPRYKIIEKRQSVAFWCNPISGHATLYWYQQILGQGPKLLIQFQNNGVVDDSQLPKDRFSAERLKGVDSTLKIQPAKLEDSAVYLCASTDRVGANVLTFGAGSRLTVL.

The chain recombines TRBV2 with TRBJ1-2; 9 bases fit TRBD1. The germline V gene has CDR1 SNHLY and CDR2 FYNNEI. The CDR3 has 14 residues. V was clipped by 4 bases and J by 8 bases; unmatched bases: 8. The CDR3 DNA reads TGTGCCAGCAGTGTAACAGGGGGCGCGGGAGGCTACACCTTC. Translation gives CASSVTGGAGGYTF.

CDR3 in amino acids: CASSTAALAGANNEQFF. In DNA, the CDR3 is TGTGCCAGCAGCACGGCGGCGCTAGCGGGGGCCAACAATGAGCAGTTCTTC. The rearrangement uses TRBV7-3 and TRBJ2-1; 10 positions match TRBD2. After removal of 5 bases from V and 5 bases from J, the junction contained 12 bases not matched to a gene. The CDR3 covers 17 residues. The germline V gene encodes CDR1 SGHTA and CDR2 FQGTGA.

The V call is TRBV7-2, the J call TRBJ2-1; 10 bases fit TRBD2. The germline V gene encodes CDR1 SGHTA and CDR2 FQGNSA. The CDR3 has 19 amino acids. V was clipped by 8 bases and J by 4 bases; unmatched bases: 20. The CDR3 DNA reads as TGTGCCAGCGGAAGCTTAGGGGAGACCGGGACTAGCGTTTACAATGAGCAGTTCTTC. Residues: CASGSLGETGTSVYNEQFF.

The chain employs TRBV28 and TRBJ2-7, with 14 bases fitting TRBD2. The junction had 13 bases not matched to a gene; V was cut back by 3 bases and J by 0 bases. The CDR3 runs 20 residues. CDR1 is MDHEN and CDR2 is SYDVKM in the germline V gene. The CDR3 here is CASSFRMGLAGESVSYEQYF. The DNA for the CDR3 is TGTGCCAGCAGTTTCCGAATGGGACTAGCGGGAGAATCCGTCTCCTACGAGCAGTACTTC.

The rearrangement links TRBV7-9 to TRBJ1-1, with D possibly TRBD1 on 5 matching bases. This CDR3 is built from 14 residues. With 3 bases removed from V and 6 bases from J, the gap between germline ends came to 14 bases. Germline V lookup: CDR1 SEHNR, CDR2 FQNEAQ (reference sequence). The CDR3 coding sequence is TGTGCCAGCAGCTTTTCGGGGGAGTACGCTGAAGCTTTCTTT. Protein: CASSFSGEYAEAFF.

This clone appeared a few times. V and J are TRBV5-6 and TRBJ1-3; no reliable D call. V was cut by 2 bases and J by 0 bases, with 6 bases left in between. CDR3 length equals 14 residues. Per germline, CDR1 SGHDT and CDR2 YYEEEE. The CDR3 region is CASSFSYSGNTIYF. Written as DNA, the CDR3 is TGTGCCAGCAGCTTCTCCTACTCTGGAAACACCATATATTTT.